This TCR beta chain appears in the sequencing data of a study of shared clonotypes between healthy human individuals. Study-wide context: Each donor's CD8 memory used one plate, CD8 naive two, each CD4 subset three.

All donors were healthy HIV-negative adults lacking recent acute infections or vaccinations. The input for sorted-subset replicate PCRs was about 0.2 ug DNA, about 29,000 T cell genomes. This table comes from immunoSEQ multiplex PCR, and its TCRdb copy is limited to in-frame clones, with some not included. The top ten clones hold 1.4% of a sample with roughly 1,100,000 clones, about three quarters of them seen once. The germline V gene has CDR1 SGHTA and CDR2 FQGNSA. The CDR3 is 16 residues long. V was clipped by 5 bases and J by 5 bases, with 16 bases between them. This chain links TRBV7-2 with TRBJ1-6, with a possible D match to TRBD1 (5 bases). Sequenced material: memory CD4+ T cells sorted from blood. Noted subset: CD45RA-negative fraction. This clonotype was obtained from a man aged 18 to 29 in good health. CDR3 residues: CASSLRRGPDNSPLHF. The CDR3 bases are TGTGCCAGCAGCCTACGGAGGGGACCGGATAATTCACCCCTCCACTTT.